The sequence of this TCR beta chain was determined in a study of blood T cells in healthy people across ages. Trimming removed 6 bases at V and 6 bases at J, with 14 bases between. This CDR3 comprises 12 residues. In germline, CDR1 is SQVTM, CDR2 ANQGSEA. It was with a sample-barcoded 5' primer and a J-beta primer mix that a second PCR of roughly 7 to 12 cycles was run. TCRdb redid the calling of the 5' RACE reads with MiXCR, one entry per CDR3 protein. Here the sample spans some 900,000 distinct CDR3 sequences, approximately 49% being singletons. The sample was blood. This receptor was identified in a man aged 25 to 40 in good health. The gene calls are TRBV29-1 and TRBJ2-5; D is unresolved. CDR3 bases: TGCAGCGTGGATGACTCGTCTCAGACCCAGTACTTC. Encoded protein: CSVDDSSQTQYF.